This TCR beta chain is drawn from a study of T cells after yellow fever vaccination (dated 2019 in TCRdb). Study-wide context: Libraries from fractions with low cell numbers were prepared with the SMART-Seq v4 Ultra Low Input RNA kit. Two healthy male donors, one aged 18 to 29 and one aged 30 to 40 years, made up the cohort. Bulk PBMC replicates and cell subsets were isolated from blood drawn at multiple timepoints before and after both primary and secondary immunization. To track T-cell clones before and after primary and booster YFV17D yellow fever vaccination, bulk TCR alpha and beta repertoires were sequenced longitudinally.

With regard to this clonotype: There is no known antigen for this receptor. No base quality values were provided; no much bigger clone lies one nucleotide off.

TCR cDNA was synthesized by 5'RACE template switching, through which a universal primer site and unique molecular identifiers were introduced. Priming for cDNA synthesis came from both the TCR alpha and TCR beta constant segments. Library amplification involved two PCR steps, and the second step added sample barcodes and sequencing adapters. Sequencing of libraries was done on Illumina HiSeq 2500 (2x100 bp) or NovaSeq (2x150 bp). The authors' pipeline ran thus. Reads were demultiplexed and collapsed into UMI consensus sequences with MIGEC, and V(D)J alignment was performed with MiXCR. Vaccine-responding clonotypes were identified with edgeR using replicate PBMC samples, with FDR below 0.01 and a log2 fold change above 5 up to day 15 being required. Each bulk clonotype received a CD4 or CD8 identity based on whether the sequenced CD4 or CD8 repertoire contained that clonotype at higher abundance. The public reads were quality trimmed at Q25 with fastp and then assembled into clones with MiXCR by TCRdb, keeping productive beta chains. Under each unique CDR3 protein, matching rows form one entry showing the most common genes and DNA. These V and J calls are TCRdb output, not the study's own analysis. This sample gives around 70,000 distinct CDR3 sequences in total; approximately 7% of them show up just once. The top ten hold around 32% of the sample.

Broad study findings and their caveats: Because only a couple of donors were included in the study, the extent to which the findings can be generalized is limited. Computational filtering was needed because FACS-sorted repertoires could contain abundant contaminating clonotypes from the bulk population. A small share of clonotypes occurred in both CD4 and CD8 compartments, likely arising from convergent recombination. Compared with the primary T-cell response, the secondary T-cell response was weaker but faster, peaking on day 5 rather than day 15. After the booster, most of the clones that had expanded following primary vaccination were detected again (almost 98% of CD4 and around 88% of CD8), which suggests that memory was broadly maintained.

The sample's treatment or condition, from its label and the paper: live attenuated yellow fever vaccine strain. A standard Ficoll-Paque protocol was used to isolate PBMCs from peripheral blood. Dynabeads CD4 and CD8 positive selection kits were used to isolate CD4 and CD8 T-cell fractions. TriZol was used to extract RNA from bulk PBMCs, CD4 and CD8 fractions, and dextramer-positive and dextramer-negative fractions. The CDR3 sequence holds 15 residues, the cysteine and phenylalanine included. Of the read, only the CDR3 DNA is kept; its 45 bases are in frame from base 1. Taken from the germline V gene, the CDR1 and CDR2 loops are MNHEY and SVGEGT. Trimming accounts for 7 bases at V and 9 bases at J, while the number of junction bases matched to no gene is 11.

The chain is made from TRBV6-2 or TRBV6-3 and TRBJ2-1; 11 junctional bases match TRBD2. The sequenced sample was CD8+ T cells sorted from PBMCs, obtained 5 days after the first yellow fever vaccination. The clonotype originates from a man aged 18 to 30 who received the YFV17D yellow fever vaccine. In nucleotide form, the sequence is TGTGCCAGCACCTTAAGCGGACTAGCGGGCCTTGAGCAGTTCTTC. This translates into CASTLSGLAGLEQFF.